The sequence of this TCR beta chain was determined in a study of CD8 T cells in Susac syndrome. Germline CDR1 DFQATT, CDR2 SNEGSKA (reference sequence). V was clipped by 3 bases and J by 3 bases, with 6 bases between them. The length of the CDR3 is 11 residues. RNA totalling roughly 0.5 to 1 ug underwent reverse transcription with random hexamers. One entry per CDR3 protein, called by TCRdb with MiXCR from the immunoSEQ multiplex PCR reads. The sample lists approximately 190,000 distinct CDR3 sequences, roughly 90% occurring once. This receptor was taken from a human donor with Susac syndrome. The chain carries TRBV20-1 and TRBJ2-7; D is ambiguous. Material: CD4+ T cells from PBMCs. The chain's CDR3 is CSASPGYEQYF. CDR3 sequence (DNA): TGCAGTGCTAGTCCGGGCTACGAGCAGTACTTC.